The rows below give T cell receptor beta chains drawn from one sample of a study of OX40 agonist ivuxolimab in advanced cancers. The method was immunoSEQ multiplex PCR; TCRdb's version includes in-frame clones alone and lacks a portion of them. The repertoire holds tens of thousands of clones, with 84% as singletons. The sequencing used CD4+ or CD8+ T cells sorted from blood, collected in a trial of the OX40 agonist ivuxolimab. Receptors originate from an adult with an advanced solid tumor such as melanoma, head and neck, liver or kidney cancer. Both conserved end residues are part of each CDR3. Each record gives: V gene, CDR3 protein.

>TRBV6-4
CASSDSIVVNEEAQYF
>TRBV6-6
CASSRGISSSYNEQFF
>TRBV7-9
CASSLGSRGLVYF
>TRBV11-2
CASSRSGSRGYTF
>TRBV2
CASSLATGANYGYTF
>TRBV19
CATRVLGTGELFF
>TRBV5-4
CASSSTDRDEQYF
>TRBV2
CASRFGRENSPLHF
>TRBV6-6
CASSLTDPRNEKLFF
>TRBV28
CASRQGQGKANEQFF
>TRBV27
CASSPLSTAMNTEAFF
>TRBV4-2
CASSLGVAGGTREQFF
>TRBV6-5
CASNSASYNSPLHF
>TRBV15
CATSTGGSYNEQFF
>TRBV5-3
CASSLNNGRDGYTF
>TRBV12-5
CASGLGLVGSYNEQFF
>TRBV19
CASSTGALNTEAFF
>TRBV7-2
CASSWRQGAQETQYF
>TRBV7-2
CASSLRFGDRNTEAFF
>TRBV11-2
CASSLDPVSHTQYF
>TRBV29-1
CSAVQGANEKLFF
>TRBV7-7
CASSPQGAGETQYF
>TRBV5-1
CASSPAQGQPQHF
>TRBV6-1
CASSVGTEAFF
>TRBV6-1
CASSEFGTGRSYGYTF
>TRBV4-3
CASSQDMRGGGYGYTF
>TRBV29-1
CSVAGGLNEKLFF
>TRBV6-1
CASSAPRGRGPYNEQFF
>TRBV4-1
CASSPRYTGELFF
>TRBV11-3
CASSREGGTEAFF
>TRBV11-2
CASSGVVAGETQYF
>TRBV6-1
CASSEIFDSLTNTEAFF
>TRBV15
CATKGDRVEGEAFF
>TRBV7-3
CASSKSGGVQPQHF
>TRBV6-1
CASSELGGNLNYGYTF
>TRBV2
CASSSLPSRGGETQYF
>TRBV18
CASSPQMNTEAFF
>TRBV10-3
CASEQGNNQPQHF
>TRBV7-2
CASSHGPGSGNTIYF
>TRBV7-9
CASILTDRVNTEAFF
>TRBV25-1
CASSESSVWDTQYF
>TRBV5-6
CASSSPGGSGNTIYF
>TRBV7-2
CASKRRTSGQETQYF
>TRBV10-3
CAISRYLAGGPAGELFF
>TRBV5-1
CASSLASGWGNTGELFF
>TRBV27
CASGTTIVYEQYF
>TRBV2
CASTEMGDTEAFF
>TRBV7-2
CASSLGGGLGTYEQYF
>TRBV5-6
CASSPTGGRDTQYF
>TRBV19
CASKYVGAPEQYF
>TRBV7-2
CASSGVGEKLFF
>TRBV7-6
CASSFQAGEETQYF
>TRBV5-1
CASSQYSPPTDTQYF
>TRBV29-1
CSVDSGANVLTF
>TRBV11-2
CASSHLTVLAEQYF
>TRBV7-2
CASSLGHEETQYF
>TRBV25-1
CASSATGSYGYTF
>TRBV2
CASRGYEPNTGELFF
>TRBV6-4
CASSDSSGGADTQYF
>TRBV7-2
CASSSGARDTQYF